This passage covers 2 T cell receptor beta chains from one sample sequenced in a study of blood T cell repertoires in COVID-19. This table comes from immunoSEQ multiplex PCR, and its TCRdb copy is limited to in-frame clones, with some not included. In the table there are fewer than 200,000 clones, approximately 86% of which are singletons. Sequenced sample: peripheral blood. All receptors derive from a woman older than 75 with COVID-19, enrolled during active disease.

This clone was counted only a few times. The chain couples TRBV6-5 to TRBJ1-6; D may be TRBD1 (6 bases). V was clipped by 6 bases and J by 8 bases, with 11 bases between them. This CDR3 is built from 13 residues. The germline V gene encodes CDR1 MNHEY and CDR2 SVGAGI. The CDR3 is CASREGGDSPLHF. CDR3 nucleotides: TGTGCCAGCAGGGAGGGGGGGGATTCACCCCTCCACTTT.

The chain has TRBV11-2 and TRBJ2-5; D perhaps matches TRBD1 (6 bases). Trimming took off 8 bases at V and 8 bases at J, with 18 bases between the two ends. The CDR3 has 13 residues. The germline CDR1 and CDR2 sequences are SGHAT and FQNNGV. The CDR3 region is CASSSGTRGTQYF. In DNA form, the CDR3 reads TGTGCCAGCTCGAGTGGGACAAGGGGTACCCAGTACTTC.